This passage covers 3 T cell receptor beta chains from one sample sequenced in a study of identifying expanded T cells in peripheral blood. The table came from immunoSEQ multiplex PCR; TCRdb's copy has only in-frame clones and leaves some out. Of just over 90,000 clones listed, 88% are singletons. The sequencing sample was made of blood. The receptors originated from a person between 18 and 75 years old in good health.

This clone was counted once. The chain carries TRBV21-1 and TRBJ2-7. TRBV21-1 corresponds to a pseudogene. The CDR3 length is 14 residues. The CDR3 spells CASSTHGTCNEQYF. The CDR3 DNA reads as TGTGCCAGCAGCACCCACGGGACCTGCAACGAGCAGTACTTC.

V usage is TRBV4-3 and J usage is TRBJ2-5; 9 bases match TRBD2. The CDR3 covers 17 residues. The germline V gene has CDR1 LGHNA and CDR2 YSLEER. V lost 0 bases, J lost 5 bases, and 10 bases stayed unmatched. CDR3 region: CASSQDGAGGMVETQYF. CDR3 nucleotide sequence: TGCGCCAGCAGCCAAGATGGGGCGGGAGGGATGGTGGAGACCCAGTACTTC.

The V gene is TRBV6-6, the J gene TRBJ2-7; no definite D call. Germline V gives CDR1 MNHNY, CDR2 SVGAGI (reference sequence). Deletions cut 1 base from V and 5 bases from J, with 6 bases between. There are 12 residues in the CDR3. CDR3 protein: CASSYLGNEQYF. CDR3 DNA sequence: TGTGCCAGCAGTTACTTGGGAAACGAGCAGTACTTC.